A selection of T cell receptor beta chains follows, all from one sample in a study of T cells in Graves' hyperthyroidism and ophthalmopathy. TCRdb used MiXCR to reprocess the multiplex PCR reads, holding one entry per CDR3 protein. The table records about 360,000 distinct CDR3 sequences, roughly 12% of them present only once. The sequencing sample was made of blood. These receptors were obtained from a man aged 25 to 40 with Graves' hyperthyroidism that later progressed to Graves' ophthalmopathy. Each CDR3 is given with its conserved first and last residue. A D gene is named only where the DNA matches it firmly. The listing skips clone size in some rows; elsewhere it reads once, few, many or a size class.

clone size: -
D gene: -
J gene: TRBJ2-3
V gene: TRBV28
CDR3 protein: CASTEGSTDTQYF
CDR3 DNA: TGTGCCAGCACTGAGGGTAGCACAGATACGCAGTATTTT

clone size: few
D gene: -
J gene: TRBJ2-2
V gene: TRBV5-1
CDR3 protein: CASTWTAKNTGELFF
CDR3 DNA: TGCGCCAGCACCTGGACAGCCAAGAACACCGGGGAGCTGTTTTTT

clone size: many
D gene: -
J gene: TRBJ1-4
V gene: TRBV15
CDR3 protein: CATSTDSEFDEKLFF
CDR3 DNA: TGTGCCACCAGCACTGATTCGGAGTTTGATGAAAAACTGTTTTTT

clone size: many
D gene: -
J gene: TRBJ1-3
V gene: TRBV6-2/TRBV6-3
CDR3 protein: CASTPPSSGNTIYF
CDR3 DNA: TGTGCCAGCACCCCGCCAAGCTCTGGAAACACCATATATTTT

clone size: -
D gene: TRBD1
J gene: TRBJ2-3
V gene: TRBV6-1
CDR3 protein: CASSERTGPDTQYF
CDR3 DNA: TGTGCCAGCAGTGAACGGACAGGGCCAGATACGCAGTATTTT

clone size: many
D gene: TRBD2
J gene: TRBJ2-3
V gene: TRBV15
CDR3 protein: CATSRDSGGADTQYF
CDR3 DNA: TGTGCCACCAGCAGAGATAGCGGGGGGGCAGATACGCAGTATTTT

clone size: -
D gene: -
J gene: TRBJ1-1
V gene: TRBV27
CDR3 protein: CASSFRVRGTEAFF
CDR3 DNA: TGTGCCAGCAGTTTCAGGGTTCGGGGCACTGAAGCTTTCTTT

clone size: -
D gene: -
J gene: TRBJ2-5
V gene: TRBV20-1
CDR3 protein: CSAGRTNQETQYF
CDR3 DNA: TGCAGTGCCGGCAGGACAAATCAAGAGACCCAGTACTTC

clone size: many
D gene: -
J gene: TRBJ2-7
V gene: TRBV6-1
CDR3 protein: CASRWDRRAEQYF
CDR3 DNA: TGTGCCAGCAGATGGGACCGTCGCGCCGAGCAGTACTTC

clone size: many
D gene: -
J gene: TRBJ1-1
V gene: TRBV25-1
CDR3 protein: CASSESTGMNTEAFF
CDR3 DNA: TGTGCCAGCAGTGAATCAACAGGCATGAACACTGAAGCTTTCTTT

clone size: few
D gene: -
J gene: TRBJ2-3
V gene: TRBV15
CDR3 protein: CATNWGVSTDTQYF
CDR3 DNA: TGTGCCACCAACTGGGGGGTTAGCACAGATACGCAGTATTTT

clone size: -
D gene: TRBD2
J gene: TRBJ2-2
V gene: TRBV7-6
CDR3 protein: CASSTGTSGAANTGELFF
CDR3 DNA: TGTGCCAGCAGCACCGGGACTAGCGGGGCGGCGAACACCGGGGAGCTGTTTTTT

clone size: few
D gene: -
J gene: TRBJ1-2
V gene: TRBV11-1
CDR3 protein: CASSPRQEAEPSVGYTF
CDR3 DNA: TGTGCCAGCAGCCCAAGACAGGAGGCCGAGCCCTCTGTTGGCTACACCTTC

clone size: many
D gene: -
J gene: TRBJ1-6
V gene: TRBV5-6
CDR3 protein: CASKSGDNSPLHF
CDR3 DNA: TGTGCCAGCAAGTCAGGGGATAATTCACCCCTCCACTTT

clone size: many
D gene: -
J gene: TRBJ1-6
V gene: TRBV3-1
CDR3 protein: CASSRAGDSPLHF
CDR3 DNA: TGTGCCAGCAGCCGAGCGGGGGATTCACCCCTCCACTTT

clone size: many
D gene: TRBD1
J gene: TRBJ1-5
V gene: TRBV6-1
CDR3 protein: CASSLSTGNQPQHF
CDR3 DNA: TGTGCCAGCAGCCTCTCGACAGGGAATCAGCCCCAGCATTTT

clone size: -
D gene: -
J gene: TRBJ2-2
V gene: TRBV25-1
CDR3 protein: CASSVRELFF
CDR3 DNA: TGTGCCAGCAGTGTAAGGGAGCTGTTTTTT

clone size: many
D gene: TRBD1
J gene: TRBJ2-7
V gene: TRBV12-5
CDR3 protein: CASGGGQGPYEQYF
CDR3 DNA: TGTGCTAGTGGGGGCGGACAGGGACCCTACGAGCAGTACTTC

clone size: -
D gene: TRBD2
J gene: TRBJ2-3
V gene: TRBV28
CDR3 protein: CASSFLAGGWTDTQYF
CDR3 DNA: TGTGCCAGCAGTTTCTTAGCGGGGGGGTGGACAGATACGCAGTATTTT

clone size: -
D gene: -
J gene: TRBJ1-5
V gene: TRBV19
CDR3 protein: CASSIERAISNQPQHF
CDR3 DNA: TGTGCCAGTAGTATAGAACGGGCTATTAGCAATCAGCCCCAGCATTTT

clone size: many
D gene: -
J gene: TRBJ1-2
V gene: TRBV4-1
CDR3 protein: CASSFPRTRLNYGYTF
CDR3 DNA: TGCGCCAGCAGCTTCCCTAGGACACGCTTAAACTATGGCTACACCTTC

clone size: many
D gene: TRBD1
J gene: TRBJ1-5
V gene: TRBV19
CDR3 protein: CASSSTGAGNQPQHF
CDR3 DNA: TGTGCCAGTAGTTCCACAGGGGCAGGCAATCAGCCCCAGCATTTT

clone size: few
D gene: -
J gene: TRBJ1-5
V gene: TRBV15
CDR3 protein: CATSRDRQLNQPQHF
CDR3 DNA: TGTGCCACCAGCAGAGATCGCCAGCTTAATCAGCCCCAGCATTTT

clone size: many
D gene: -
J gene: TRBJ1-5
V gene: TRBV28
CDR3 protein: CASTSNQPQHF
CDR3 DNA: TGTGCCAGCACCTCGAATCAGCCCCAGCATTTT

clone size: many
D gene: -
J gene: TRBJ1-1
V gene: TRBV9
CDR3 protein: CASSTRVDKNTEAFF
CDR3 DNA: TGTGCCAGCAGCACCAGGGTGGACAAGAACACTGAAGCTTTCTTT

clone size: few
D gene: -
J gene: TRBJ2-7
V gene: TRBV12-3/TRBV12-4
CDR3 protein: CASSWGGVYEQYF
CDR3 DNA: TGTGCCAGCAGTTGGGGCGGAGTCTACGAGCAGTACTTC

clone size: many
D gene: -
J gene: TRBJ1-2
V gene: TRBV5-1
CDR3 protein: CASSQTTTYGYTF
CDR3 DNA: TGCGCCAGCAGCCAAACCACCACCTATGGCTACACCTTC

clone size: few
D gene: -
J gene: TRBJ1-5
V gene: TRBV5-8
CDR3 protein: CASSRGLLNQPQHF
CDR3 DNA: TGTGCCAGCAGCCGAGGGCTTCTCAATCAGCCCCAGCATTTT

clone size: many
D gene: -
J gene: TRBJ2-3
V gene: TRBV15
CDR3 protein: CATSRDLGADKGTQYF
CDR3 DNA: TGTGCCACCAGCAGAGACTTAGGGGCGGACAAGGGTACGCAGTATTTT

clone size: many
D gene: -
J gene: TRBJ2-1
V gene: TRBV7-9
CDR3 protein: CASSPPPPGHEQFF
CDR3 DNA: TGTGCCAGCAGCCCCCCCCCCCCGGGCCATGAGCAGTTCTTC

clone size: many
D gene: TRBD2
J gene: TRBJ2-2
V gene: TRBV5-1
CDR3 protein: CASSLPSGGATGELFF
CDR3 DNA: TGCGCCAGCAGCTTACCCAGCGGGGGGGCCACCGGGGAGCTGTTTTTT

clone size: -
D gene: TRBD2
J gene: TRBJ2-5
V gene: TRBV4-1
CDR3 protein: CASSQDRGLDRETQYF
CDR3 DNA: TGCGCCAGCAGCCAAGATAGGGGACTAGACCGAGAGACCCAGTACTTC

clone size: many
D gene: TRBD1
J gene: TRBJ2-3
V gene: TRBV12-3/TRBV12-4
CDR3 protein: CASRQGSTDTQYF
CDR3 DNA: TGTGCCAGCAGACAGGGGAGCACAGATACGCAGTATTTT